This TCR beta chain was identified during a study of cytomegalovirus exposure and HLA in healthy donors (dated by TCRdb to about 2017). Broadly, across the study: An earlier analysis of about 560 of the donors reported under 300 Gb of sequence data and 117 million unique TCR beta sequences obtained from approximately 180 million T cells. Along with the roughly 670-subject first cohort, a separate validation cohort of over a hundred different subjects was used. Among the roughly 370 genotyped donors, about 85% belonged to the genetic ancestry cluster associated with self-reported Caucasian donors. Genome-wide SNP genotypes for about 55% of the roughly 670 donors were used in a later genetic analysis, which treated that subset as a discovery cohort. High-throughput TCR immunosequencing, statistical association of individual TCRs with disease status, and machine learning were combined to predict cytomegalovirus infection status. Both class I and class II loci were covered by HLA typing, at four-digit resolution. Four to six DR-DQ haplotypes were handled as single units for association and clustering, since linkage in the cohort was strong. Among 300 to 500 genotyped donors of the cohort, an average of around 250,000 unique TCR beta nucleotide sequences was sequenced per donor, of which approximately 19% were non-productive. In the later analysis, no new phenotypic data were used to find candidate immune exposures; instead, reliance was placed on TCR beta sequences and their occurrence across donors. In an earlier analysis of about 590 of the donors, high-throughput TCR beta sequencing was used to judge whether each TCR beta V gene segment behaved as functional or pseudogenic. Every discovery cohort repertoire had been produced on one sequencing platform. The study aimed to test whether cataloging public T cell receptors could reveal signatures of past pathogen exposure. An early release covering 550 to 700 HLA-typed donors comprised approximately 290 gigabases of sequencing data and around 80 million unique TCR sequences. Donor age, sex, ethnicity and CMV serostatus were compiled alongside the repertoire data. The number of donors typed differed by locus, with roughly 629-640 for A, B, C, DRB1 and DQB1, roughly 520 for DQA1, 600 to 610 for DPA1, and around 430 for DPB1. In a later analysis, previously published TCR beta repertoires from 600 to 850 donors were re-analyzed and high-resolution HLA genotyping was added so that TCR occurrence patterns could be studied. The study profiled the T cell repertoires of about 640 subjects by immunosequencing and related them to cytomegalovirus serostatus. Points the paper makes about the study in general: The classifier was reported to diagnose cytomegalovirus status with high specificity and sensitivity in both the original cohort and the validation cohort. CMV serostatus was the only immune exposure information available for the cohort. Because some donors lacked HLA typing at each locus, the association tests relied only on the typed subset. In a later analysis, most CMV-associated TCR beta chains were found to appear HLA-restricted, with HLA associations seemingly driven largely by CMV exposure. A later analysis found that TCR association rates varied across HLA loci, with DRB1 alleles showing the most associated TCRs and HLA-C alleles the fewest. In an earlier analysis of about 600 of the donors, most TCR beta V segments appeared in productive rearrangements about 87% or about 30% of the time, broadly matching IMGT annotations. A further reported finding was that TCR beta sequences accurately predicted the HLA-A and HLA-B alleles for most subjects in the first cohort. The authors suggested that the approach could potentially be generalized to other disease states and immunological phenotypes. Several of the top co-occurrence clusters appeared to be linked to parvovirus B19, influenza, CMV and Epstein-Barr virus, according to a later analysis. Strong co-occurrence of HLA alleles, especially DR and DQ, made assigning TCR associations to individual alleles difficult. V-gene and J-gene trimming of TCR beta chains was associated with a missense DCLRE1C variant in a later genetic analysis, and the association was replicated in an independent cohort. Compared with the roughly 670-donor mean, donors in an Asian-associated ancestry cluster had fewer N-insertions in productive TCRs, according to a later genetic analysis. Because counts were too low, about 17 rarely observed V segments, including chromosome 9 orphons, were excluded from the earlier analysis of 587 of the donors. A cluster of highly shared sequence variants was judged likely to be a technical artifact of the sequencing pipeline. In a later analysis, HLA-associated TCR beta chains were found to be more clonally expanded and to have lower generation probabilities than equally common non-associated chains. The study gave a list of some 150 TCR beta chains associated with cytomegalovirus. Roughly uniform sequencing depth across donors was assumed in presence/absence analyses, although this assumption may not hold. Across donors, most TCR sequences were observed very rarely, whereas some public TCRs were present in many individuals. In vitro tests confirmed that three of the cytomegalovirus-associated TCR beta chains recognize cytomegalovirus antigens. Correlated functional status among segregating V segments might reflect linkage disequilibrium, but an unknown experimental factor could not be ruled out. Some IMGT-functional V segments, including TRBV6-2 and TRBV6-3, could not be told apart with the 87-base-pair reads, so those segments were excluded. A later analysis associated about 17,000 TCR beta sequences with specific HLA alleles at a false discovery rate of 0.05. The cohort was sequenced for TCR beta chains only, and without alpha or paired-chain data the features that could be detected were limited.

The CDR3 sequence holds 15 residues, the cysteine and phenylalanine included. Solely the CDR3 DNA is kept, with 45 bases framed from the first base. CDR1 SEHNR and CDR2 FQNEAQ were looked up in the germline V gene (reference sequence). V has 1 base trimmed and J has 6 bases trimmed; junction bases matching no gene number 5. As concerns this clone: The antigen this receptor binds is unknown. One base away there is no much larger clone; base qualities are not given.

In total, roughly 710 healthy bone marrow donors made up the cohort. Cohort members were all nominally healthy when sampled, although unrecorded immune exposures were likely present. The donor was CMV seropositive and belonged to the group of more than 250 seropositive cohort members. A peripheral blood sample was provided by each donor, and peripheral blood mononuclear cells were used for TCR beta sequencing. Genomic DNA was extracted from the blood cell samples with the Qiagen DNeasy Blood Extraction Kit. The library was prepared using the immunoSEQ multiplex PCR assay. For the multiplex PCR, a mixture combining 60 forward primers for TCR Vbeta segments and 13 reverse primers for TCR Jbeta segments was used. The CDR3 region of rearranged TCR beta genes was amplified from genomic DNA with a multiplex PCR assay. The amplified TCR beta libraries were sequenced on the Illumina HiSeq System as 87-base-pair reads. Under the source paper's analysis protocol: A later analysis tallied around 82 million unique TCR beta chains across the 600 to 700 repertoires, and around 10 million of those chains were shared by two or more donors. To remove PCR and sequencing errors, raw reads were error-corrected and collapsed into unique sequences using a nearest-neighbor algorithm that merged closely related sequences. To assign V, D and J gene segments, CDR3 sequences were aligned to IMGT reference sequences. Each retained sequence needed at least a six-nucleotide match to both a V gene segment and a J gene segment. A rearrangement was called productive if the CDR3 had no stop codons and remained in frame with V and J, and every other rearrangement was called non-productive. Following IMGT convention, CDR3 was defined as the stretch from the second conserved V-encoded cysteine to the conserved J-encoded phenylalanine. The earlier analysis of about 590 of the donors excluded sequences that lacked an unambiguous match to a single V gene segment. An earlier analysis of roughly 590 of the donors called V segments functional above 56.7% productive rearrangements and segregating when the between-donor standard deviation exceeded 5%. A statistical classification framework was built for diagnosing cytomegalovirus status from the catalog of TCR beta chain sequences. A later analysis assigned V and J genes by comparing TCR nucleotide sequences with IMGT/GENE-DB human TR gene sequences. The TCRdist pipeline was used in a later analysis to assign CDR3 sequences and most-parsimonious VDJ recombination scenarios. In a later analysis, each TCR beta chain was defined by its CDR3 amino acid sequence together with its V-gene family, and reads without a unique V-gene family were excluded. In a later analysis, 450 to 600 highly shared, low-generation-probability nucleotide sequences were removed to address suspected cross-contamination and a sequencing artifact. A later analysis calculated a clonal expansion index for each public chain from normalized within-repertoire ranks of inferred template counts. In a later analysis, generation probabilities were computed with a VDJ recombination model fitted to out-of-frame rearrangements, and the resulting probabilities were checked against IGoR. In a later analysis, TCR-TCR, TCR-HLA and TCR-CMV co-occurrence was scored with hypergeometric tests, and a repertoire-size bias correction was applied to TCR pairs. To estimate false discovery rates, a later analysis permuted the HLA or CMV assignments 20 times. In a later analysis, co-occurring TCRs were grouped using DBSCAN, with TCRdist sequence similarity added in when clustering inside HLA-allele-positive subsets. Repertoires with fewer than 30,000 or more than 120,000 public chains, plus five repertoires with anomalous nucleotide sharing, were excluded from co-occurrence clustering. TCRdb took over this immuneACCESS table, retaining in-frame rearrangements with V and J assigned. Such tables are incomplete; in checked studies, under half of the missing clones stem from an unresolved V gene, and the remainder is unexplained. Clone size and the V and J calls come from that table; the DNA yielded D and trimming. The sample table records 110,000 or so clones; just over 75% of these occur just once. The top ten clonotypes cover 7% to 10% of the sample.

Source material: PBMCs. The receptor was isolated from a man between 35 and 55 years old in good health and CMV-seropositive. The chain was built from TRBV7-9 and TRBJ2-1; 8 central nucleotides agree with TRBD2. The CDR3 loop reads CASSLGGTSINEQFF. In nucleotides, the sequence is TGTGCCAGCAGCTTAGGCGGGACTAGTATCAATGAGCAGTTCTTC.